This T cell receptor (beta chain) came from a study of blood T cell repertoires in COVID-19. Study at large: The United States, Italy and Spain provided the acute and convalescent COVID-19 samples.

Assay: immunoSEQ multiplex PCR; the TCRdb copy retains only in-frame clones and omits some. This table holds tens of thousands of clones, roughly nine tenths found once. This CDR3 contains 14 residues. Germline assignment: CDR1 SGDLS and CDR2 YYNGEE. V dropped 3 bases and J dropped 4; count of bases not matched to a gene: 3. This TCR came from a woman at least 80 years old with active COVID-19. The sequencing input was peripheral blood. The gene calls are TRBV9 and TRBJ2-3; 9 bases agree with TRBD1. CDR3 in amino acids: CASSGQGGSDTQYF. CDR3 nucleotides: TGTGCCAGCAGCGGACAGGGGGGCTCAGATACGCAGTATTTT.